This TCR beta chain was identified in a study of PD-1 blockade in classical Hodgkin lymphoma. Time point here: cycle 4 day 1 (C4D1), after 6 weeks of nivolumab. Every single patient, without exception, relapsed after autologous stem cell transplantation, and brentuximab vedotin exposure varied. In the case of this clone: The antigen remains unidentified.

Germline lookup yields CDR1 LNHDA and CDR2 SQIVND (reference sequence). V gave up 5 bases and J gave up 4 bases; unmatched junction bases: 6. The length of the CDR3 is 14 residues. The protocol was immunoSEQ multiplex PCR, while the TCRdb copy is restricted to in-frame clones and leaves out a portion. The repertoire holds over 60,000 clones, with around 94% as singletons. General observations from the study: Exclusion covered patients beginning nivolumab under 1 year post-ASCT. Still unresolved is the cause of the repertoire differences, which may be disease activity or prior therapy. Complete responders had baseline diversity similar to newly diagnosed patients. When set against healthy donors, newly diagnosed patients were reported to show lower baseline TCR diversity.

The sequencing used peripheral blood mononuclear cells (PBMCs), collected before the fourth cycle of nivolumab. The chain couples TRBV19 to TRBJ2-3, with 7 nucleotides matching TRBD2. This clonotype was obtained from a human donor with classical Hodgkin lymphoma. The CDR3 reads CASSVLAVPDTQYF. DNA of the CDR3: TGTGCCAGTAGTGTTCTAGCGGTCCCAGATACGCAGTATTTT.